The 30 T cell receptor beta chains below come from one sample, sequenced in a study of CD8 T cells in ankylosing spondylitis (dated by TCRdb to the late 2010s). Preparation of the library involved 5' RACE. Instrument on record: Illumina HiSeq 2500. TCRdb's own reprocessing of the public reads used fastp at Q25 and MiXCR and kept productive beta chains. Identical CDR3 protein sequences are pooled into one entry, listed with their most common genes and DNA. In this sample the table shows approximately 90,000 distinct CDR3 sequences, 8% to 10% of which occur a single time. In total, the top ten clones hold roughly 9.9% of the sample. Sequenced sample: blood, either unsorted or a sorted T cell fraction (not recorded which). The receptors stem from a male donor with ankylosing spondylitis or in good health (not recorded which).

The J gene is TRBJ1-1, the V gene TRBV7-8; 9 bases are shared with TRBD1. The CDR3 sequence is 15 residues long. The V gene's germline CDR1 is SGHVS and CDR2 FQNEAQ. Trimming cost V 5 bases and J 0 bases; bases outside gene matches: 4. CDR3 in DNA: TGTGCCAGCAGCCCCACAGGGGGCCTGAACACTGAAGCTTTCTTT. Its protein product is CASSPTGGLNTEAFF.

This clonotype has a count of ten or more. This sequence joins TRBV7-6 and TRBJ2-3, with no clear D. Germline assignment: CDR1 SGHVS and CDR2 FNYEAQ. Trimming took 4 bases from V and 2 from J, leaving 10 bases between them. The CDR3 contains 14 residues. The CDR3 is CASSSAGFTDTQYF. The CDR3 bases are TGTGCCAGCAGCTCGGCTGGATTCACAGATACGCAGTATTTT.

This clonotype was detected many times. The chain couples TRBV29-1 to TRBJ1-1; 12 bases are a match to TRBD1. With 7 bases clipped from V and 8 bases from J, the junction kept 8 bases outside the gene matches. Germline V gives CDR1 SQVTM, CDR2 ANQGSEA. The CDR3 is made up of 13 amino acids. The CDR3 reads CSGGRDRGLEAFF. The CDR3 nucleotides read TGCAGCGGTGGAAGGGACAGGGGGCTCGAAGCTTTCTTT.

The chain recombines TRBV5-1 with TRBJ2-1; 15 bases map to TRBD2. V gave up 4 bases and J gave up 4 bases; unmatched junction bases: 6. This CDR3 has 17 residues. The V gene's germline CDR1 is SGHRS and CDR2 YFSETQ. The DNA for the CDR3 is TGCGCCAGCAGCCCGGGACTAGCGGGAGGATCGTACAATGAGCAGTTCTTC. Translating gives CASSPGLAGGSYNEQFF.

The gene calls are TRBV19 and TRBJ1-4; D may be TRBD1 (5 bases). The germline V gene encodes CDR1 LNHDA and CDR2 SQIVND (reference sequence). Trimming cost V 1 base and J 2 bases, with 11 bases left between them. The CDR3 spans 16 residues. CDR3 sequence (DNA): TGTGCCAGTAGTATAGGAGGGGCTCCTACTAATGAAAAACTGTTTTTT. Protein: CASSIGGAPTNEKLFF. Variable domain in full (rest from reference TRBV19 and TRBJ1-4): DGGITQSPKYLFRKEGQNVTLSCEQNLNHDAMYWYRQDPGQGLRLIYYSQIVNDFQKGDIAEGYSVSREKKESFPLTVTSAQKNPTAFYLCASSIGGAPTNEKLFFGSGTQLSVL.

The genes are TRBV6-2 or TRBV6-3 and TRBJ1-1; D might be TRBD1 (5 bases). The CDR3 covers 14 residues. V was clipped by 6 bases and J by 4 bases, with 15 bases between them. Per germline, CDR1 MNHEY and CDR2 SVGEGT. CDR3 region: CASSVGRPGTEAFF. In DNA, the CDR3 is TGTGCCAGCAGCGTGGGACGGCCGGGCACTGAAGCTTTCTTT.

This clonotype was observed at least ten times. The rearrangement joins TRBV2 to TRBJ2-3, with no clear D. This CDR3 region has 13 residues. The ends were cut back, 6 bases at V and 6 bases at J, with 13 bases in the middle. Germline V lookup: CDR1 SNHLY, CDR2 FYNNEI. The CDR3 is CASSPETWDTQYF. DNA for the CDR3: TGTGCCAGCAGCCCCGAGACCTGGGATACGCAGTATTTT.

The sample holds many counts of this clonotype. The V gene is TRBV29-1, the J gene TRBJ2-1; D perhaps matches TRBD1 (5 bases). With 2 bases removed from V and 8 bases from J, the gap between germline ends came to 10 bases. This CDR3 spans 12 amino acids. The germline V gene encodes CDR1 SQVTM and CDR2 ANQGSEA. The chain's CDR3 is CSVEPPGYEQFF. In DNA form, the CDR3 reads TGCAGCGTTGAACCCCCAGGGTATGAGCAGTTCTTC.

This clonotype was picked up many times. The chain carries TRBV29-1 and TRBJ1-2, with D maybe TRBD1 (6 bases). This CDR3 has 12 residues. From germline, CDR1 is SQVTM and CDR2 ANQGSEA. CDR3 sequence reads: CTWEKGVNGYTF. The CDR3 bases are TGCACCTGGGAAAAGGGGGTGAATGGCTACACCTTC.

This clonotype has at least ten counts. The chain carries TRBV7-3 and TRBJ2-7; perhaps TRBD1 as D (5 bases). V was shortened by 5 bases and J by 0 bases, with 11 bases between the two germline ends. CDR3 length: 14 amino acids. Germline CDR1 reads SGHTA; CDR2 reads FQGTGA. The DNA of the CDR3 is TGTGCCAGCAGCCTTGGTAGGGGCTCCTACGAGCAGTACTTC. Translated, it gives CASSLGRGSYEQYF.

This clonotype occurred many times. The chain links TRBV15 to TRBJ2-4; no clear D. The CDR3 has 15 amino acids. The germline V gene encodes CDR1 LNHNV and CDR2 YYDKDF (reference sequence). V dropped 2 bases and J dropped 1 base, with 9 bases sitting between them. The CDR3 region has the DNA TGTGCCACCAGCAGACCCTATACGGCCAAAAACATTCAGTACTTC. Translating it yields CATSRPYTAKNIQYF.

This clonotype came up many times. CDR3 residues: CSVGTGTGVTEAFF. The CDR3 DNA is TGCAGCGTCGGAACCGGGACAGGGGTGACTGAAGCTTTCTTT. The J gene is TRBJ1-1, the V gene TRBV29-1; 10 bases line up with TRBD1. The CDR3 is made up of 14 amino acids. V lost 6 bases to trimming and J lost 5 bases; unmatched junction nucleotides: 9. Germline CDR1 and CDR2: SQVTM and ANQGSEA.

This clonotype came up many times. The genes are TRBV7-2 and TRBJ1-1; 10 bases match TRBD1. V gave up 7 bases and J gave up 5 bases; unmatched junction bases: 13. In germline, CDR1 is SGHTA, CDR2 FQGNSA. This CDR3 has 16 residues. CDR3 sequence reads: CASTPMDRGIETEAFF. The CDR3 region has the DNA TGTGCCAGCACCCCGATGGACAGGGGGATTGAAACTGAAGCTTTCTTT.

This clonotype was recorded a few times. The rearrangement joins TRBV7-2 to TRBJ2-7; D is possibly TRBD1 (5 bases). CDR3 size: 13 residues. The germline V and J ends were trimmed by 2 bases and 3 bases, with 8 bases remaining between them. CDR1 and CDR2 from the germline V gene are SGHTA and FQGNSA. CDR3 sequence (DNA): TGTGCCAGCAGCTTACAGGGAAACTACGAGCAGTACTTC. This translates into CASSLQGNYEQYF.

This clonotype was seen many times. V usage is TRBV7-9 and J usage is TRBJ2-3; the D is unclear. Per germline, CDR1 SEHNR and CDR2 FQNEAQ (reference sequence). This CDR3 contains 14 residues. Trimming removed 1 base at V and 5 bases at J, with 10 bases between. CDR3 protein: CASSLGSARDTQYF. Here the CDR3 DNA reads TGTGCCAGCAGCTTAGGGTCCGCAAGAGATACGCAGTATTTT.

Turning to this clonotype: At one end the junction does not follow the germline gene, possibly because of a read error. The chain recombines TRBV6-5 with TRBJ1-4, with TRBD1 identical over 9 bases. Germline CDR1 and CDR2: MNHEY and SVGAGI. CDR3 size: 16 residues. The CDR3 DNA follows: TGTGCCATCAGTTACTTATGGGACAGGGTCATTGAAAAACTGTTTTTT. Its translation: CAISYLWDRVIEKLFF.

The chain has TRBV15 and TRBJ1-4, with D hard to call. There are 14 residues in the CDR3. The germline V gene has CDR1 LNHNV and CDR2 YYDKDF (reference sequence). V was trimmed by 8 bases and J by 3 bases, leaving 13 bases between them. CDR3: CATRPILANEKLFF. As DNA, the CDR3 is TGTGCCACCCGCCCGATTCTGGCTAATGAAAAACTGTTTTTT. Combining the CDR3 with reference TRBV15 and TRBJ1-4 gives the whole variable domain DAMVIQNPRYQVTQFGKPVTLSCSQTLNHNVMYWYQQKSSQAPKLLFHYYDKDFNNEADTPDNFQSRRPNTSFCFLDIRSPGLGDTAMYLCATRPILANEKLFFGSGTQLSVL.

There are many counts of this clonotype. This rearrangement joins TRBV4-3 to TRBJ2-1; 9 bases align to TRBD2. Germline V lookup: CDR1 LGHNA, CDR2 YSLEER. The CDR3 length is 16 residues. V lost 0 bases to trimming and J lost 6 bases; unmatched junction nucleotides: 6. The CDR3 here is CASSQDRGLASNEQFF. The CDR3 DNA reads TGCGCCAGCAGCCAAGATCGCGGACTAGCGTCCAATGAGCAGTTCTTC.

V is TRBV4-3 and J is TRBJ2-7; 9 bases fit TRBD1. The V segment lost 6 bases and the J segment 6 bases; nucleotides outside the gene matches: 9. The CDR3 loop spans 14 amino acids. Germline loops: CDR1 LGHNA, CDR2 YSLEER. CDR3 bases: TGCGCCAGCAGTCAGACAGGGGGTCTCTCCGAGCAGTACTTC. This gives the protein CASSQTGGLSEQYF.

This clonotype was observed at least ten times. At one of its ends the junction is not consistent with the germline gene, which may arise from a read error. This rearrangement joins TRBV7-7 to TRBJ2-2, with D hard to call. This CDR3 is built from 14 residues. Germline assignment: CDR1 SSHAT and CDR2 FNYEAQ (reference sequence). CDR3 sequence: CASRLKRNTGELFF. CDR3 nucleotide sequence: TGTGCTAGCAGACTCAAGCGTAACACCGGGGAGCTGTTTTTT. Based on the CDR3 plus reference TRBV7-7 and TRBJ2-2, the full variable domain is GAGVSQSPRYKVTKRGQDVTLRCDPISSHATLYWYQQALGQGPEFLTYFNYEAQPDKSGLPSDRFSAERPEGSISTLTIQRTEQRDSAMYRCASRLKRNTGELFFGEGSRLTVL.

In this sample, this clonotype turned up many times. The V gene is TRBV20-1, the J gene TRBJ2-5; D might be TRBD1 or TRBD2, each matching 5 bases. Germline CDR1 and CDR2: DFQATT and SNEGSKA (reference sequence). The CDR3 covers 15 residues. V was pared by 0 bases and J by 4 bases, with 15 bases between. The chain's CDR3 is CSARDLAGRGETQYF. Here the CDR3 DNA reads TGCAGTGCTAGAGATTTGGCAGGGAGAGGAGAGACCCAGTACTTC.

This clonotype has ten or more counts. The chain uses TRBV4-3 and TRBJ1-3; D gene uncertain. CDR3 length equals 15 residues. CDR1 is LGHNA and CDR2 is YSLEER in the germline V gene. Trimming took 0 bases from V and 0 from J, leaving 6 bases between them. The DNA for the CDR3 is TGCGCCAGCAGCCAAGACTTATCCTCTGGAAACACCATATATTTT. Translated: CASSQDLSSGNTIYF.

Ten or more counts support this clonotype. The V gene is TRBV5-5, the J gene TRBJ1-2; D unresolved. This CDR3 spans 14 amino acids. Trimming shortened V by 0 bases and J by 7 bases, and 13 bases separated the two germline ends. In germline, CDR1 is SGHKS, CDR2 YYEKEE (reference sequence). The CDR3 nucleotides are TGTGCCAGCAGCTTGGGGGTGCCCAGTGGTGGCTACACCTTC. Its protein product is CASSLGVPSGGYTF. Full variable domain (remainder filled in from reference TRBV5-5 and TRBJ1-2): DAGVTQSPTHLIKTRGQQVTLRCSPISGHKSVSWYQQVLGQGPQFIFQYYEKEERGRGNFPDRFSARQFPNYSSELNVNALLLGDSALYLCASSLGVPSGGYTFGSGTRLTVV.

The gene calls are TRBV7-2 and TRBJ1-5; 7 positions match TRBD1. The CDR3 covers 15 residues. The J segment lost 6 bases and the V segment lost 6 bases, leaving 11 bases of the junction unmatched. Germline lookup yields CDR1 SGHTA and CDR2 FQGNSA. The CDR3 DNA follows: TGTGCCAGCAGGTTGGTGGACAGGATCAGTCAGCCCCAGCATTTT. Encoded protein: CASRLVDRISQPQHF.

This clonotype was detected many times. The J gene is TRBJ1-3, the V gene TRBV7-2; D may be TRBD1 (5 bases). The CDR3 is 14 amino acids. Germline CDR1 SGHTA, CDR2 FQGNSA. V shed 4 bases and J shed 4 bases, with 11 bases lying between them. The CDR3 DNA reads TGTGCCAGCAGCTCAACAGGAAAGGGAAACACCATATATTTT. The encoded protein is CASSSTGKGNTIYF.

This clonotype has a count of ten or more. This chain joins TRBV19 and TRBJ1-5, with D perhaps TRBD1 (5 bases). There are 14 residues in the CDR3. Germline V gene sequence: CDR1 LNHDA, CDR2 SQIVND (reference sequence). Trimming left V 5 bases short and J 3 bases short, with 11 bases between. CDR3 sequence reads: CASSRLGDNQPQHF. DNA for the CDR3: TGTGCCAGTAGTCGTTTGGGGGACAATCAGCCCCAGCATTTT.

This clonotype was seen a handful of times. The chain is built from TRBV7-2 and TRBJ1-3, with 7 bases identical to TRBD1. The V and J ends lost 4 bases and 3 bases, in that order; junction bases with no gene match: 6. Germline V CDR1 and CDR2: SGHTA, FQGNSA. CDR3 length: 15 residues. The CDR3 nucleotides read TGTGCCAGCAGCTCAATGACAGGGAGTGGAAACACCATATATTTT. It specifies CASSSMTGSGNTIYF.

This clonotype was observed many times. The chain joins TRBV5-1 to TRBJ2-3, with 9 bases identical to TRBD2. Germline V gene sequence: CDR1 SGHRS, CDR2 YFSETQ. This CDR3 is 17 amino acids long. Trimming took 0 bases from V and 5 from J; bases not matched to a gene: 10. Here the CDR3 reads CASSLAPHQREVDTQYF. DNA for the CDR3: TGCGCCAGCAGCTTGGCCCCACATCAGCGGGAGGTAGATACGCAGTATTTT.

J is TRBJ2-3 and V is TRBV7-8, with D perhaps TRBD2 (6 bases). CDR3 size: 16 residues. The V end was cut by 5 bases, the J end by 0 bases, with 15 bases between. Germline assignment: CDR1 SGHVS and CDR2 FQNEAQ. The CDR3 sequence: CASSTQLAASTDTQYF. CDR3 in DNA: TGTGCCAGCAGCACGCAACTAGCAGCTAGCACAGATACGCAGTATTTT.

There are many counts of this clonotype. CDR3 nucleotide sequence: TGTGCCAGCAGTATGGCTTTCGGACAGCCCCAGCATTTT. Its protein is CASSMAFGQPQHF. The chain recombines TRBV12-3 or TRBV12-4 with TRBJ1-5, with D unresolved. Trimming stripped 5 bases from V and 7 bases from J, with 12 bases between. This CDR3 is built from 13 residues.